Described below is a single T cell receptor (beta chain) sequence and its context. Its antigen is currently unknown. The sample comes from a study of blood T cells in healthy people across ages. Every sample had a minimum of 6 million PBMCs isolated. Primers used in a second PCR of roughly 7 to 12 cycles were a sample-barcoded 5' primer and a J-beta primer mix. TCRdb independently ran MiXCR on the 5' RACE reads; one entry per CDR3 protein. The sample lists some 1.8 million distinct CDR3 sequences, roughly two fifths occurring once. Study-wide points: More naive CD4+ cells and higher diversity were found in long-lived than in aged donors. Age brought a roughly linear fall in TCR beta diversity measured per million T cells. Nothing was known about donor CMV status, and this possibly confounded expanded clonotype changes.

This CDR3 is built from 14 residues. CDR1 is SGHTA, CDR2 FQGNSA, per germline. V shed 6 bases and J shed 3 bases, with 15 bases lying between them. The chain carries TRBV7-2 and TRBJ2-7; D is perhaps TRBD1 (6 bases). What was sequenced was blood. This receptor was obtained from a human donor in good health. The chain's CDR3 is CASREQGLSYEQYF. The CDR3 coding sequence is TGTGCCAGCAGGGAACAGGGTCTCAGCTACGAGCAGTACTTC.